Below are 15 T cell receptor beta chains sequenced from a single sample in a study of CD8 T cells in Susac syndrome. The authors reverse transcribed about 0.45 to 1 ug RNA with random hexamers. TCRdb ran MiXCR on the immunoSEQ multiplex PCR reads and lists one entry per CDR3 protein. The sample records 130,000 or so distinct CDR3 sequences, under 95% being singletons. Sequenced input: CD8+ T cells from PBMCs. Source of these receptors: a human donor with multiple sclerosis.

This clonotype is a singleton in its sample. CDR3 sequence reads: CASSLESSLNTEAFF. The CDR3 DNA sequence: TGTGCCAGCAGCTTGGAGAGCAGTTTGAACACTGAAGCTTTCTTT. The J gene is TRBJ1-1, the V gene TRBV5-6; D not resolved. Looked up from germline, CDR1 is SGHDT and CDR2 is YYEEEE. The CDR3 contains 15 residues. V shed 0 bases and J shed 0 bases, with 9 bases lying between them.

V usage is TRBV6-2 or TRBV6-3 and J usage is TRBJ2-7; 13 nucleotides match TRBD2. Germline V lookup: CDR1 MNHEY, CDR2 SVGEGT. V was clipped by 0 bases and J by 2 bases; unmatched bases: 1. This CDR3 is built from 16 residues. CDR3 protein: CASSYSTSGRAYEQYF. CDR3 nucleotides: TGTGCCAGCAGTTACTCTACTAGCGGGAGGGCCTACGAGCAGTACTTC.

The chain joins TRBV27 to TRBJ2-3; D remains ambiguous. V was pared by 0 bases and J by 6 bases, with 13 bases between. CDR1 and CDR2 from the germline V gene are MNHEY and SMNVEV (reference sequence). CDR3 size: 15 residues. The CDR3 bases are TGTGCCAGCAGTTTATCGAGGCCCCTGGGGGATACGCAGTATTTT. Its translation is CASSLSRPLGDTQYF.

The J gene is TRBJ2-1, the V gene TRBV28; tentatively, D is TRBD2 (5 bases). Germline loops: CDR1 MDHEN, CDR2 SYDVKM. Trimming shortened V by 3 bases and J by 5 bases, and 17 bases separated the two germline ends. The CDR3 length is 16 residues. CDR3: CASSLEVWVFHNEQFF. CDR3 sequence (DNA): TGTGCCAGCAGTTTGGAGGTCTGGGTCTTCCACAATGAGCAGTTCTTC.

The chain employs TRBV7-6 and TRBJ2-7, with 8 bases identical to TRBD1. CDR3 length: 14 amino acids. Germline trimming cut 5 bases from V and 2 bases from J; bases unmatched to any gene: 5. Germline V gene data show CDR1 as SGHVS and CDR2 as FNYEAQ. The CDR3 nucleotides read TGTGCCAGCAGCGCCTTACAGGGGGCCTACGAGCAGTACTTC. It specifies CASSALQGAYEQYF.

The chain joins TRBV5-6 to TRBJ1-2, with D maybe TRBD1 (5 bases). The V end was cut by 6 bases, the J end by 5 bases, with 20 bases between. The CDR3 consists of 15 residues. The V gene's germline CDR1 is SGHDT and CDR2 YYEEEE. CDR3 loop: CASNHFAGTAYGYTF. The DNA of the CDR3 is TGTGCCAGCAACCATTTTGCAGGGACTGCTTATGGCTACACCTTC.

The chain couples TRBV27 to TRBJ2-3; 7 bases fit TRBD2. Trimming at V came to 3 bases and at J to 3 bases, leaving 6 bases not matched to a gene. The CDR3 extends over 15 amino acids. Germline assignment: CDR1 MNHEY and CDR2 SMNVEV (reference sequence). CDR3 sequence reads: CASSFIREETDTQYF. The CDR3 DNA is TGTGCCAGCAGTTTTATACGGGAGGAGACAGATACGCAGTATTTT.

The chain links TRBV7-3 to TRBJ2-3; TRBD2 matches 7 bases. Germline CDR1 SGHTA, CDR2 FQGTGA. CDR3 length: 17 amino acids. J was trimmed by 2 bases and V by 0 bases; bases with no gene match: 8. CDR3 nucleotide sequence: TGTGCCAGCAGCTTAACGTTGGCTAGCGGACTCACAGATACGCAGTATTTT. Residues: CASSLTLASGLTDTQYF.

The chain carries TRBV6-2 or TRBV6-3 and TRBJ2-6; D not certain. The germline gives CDR1 MNHEY, CDR2 SVGEGT. This CDR3 region has 13 residues. V lost 5 bases and J 2 bases, leaving 4 bases between the germline ends. The CDR3 DNA follows: TGTGCCAGCAGTCCCACTGGGGCCAACGTCCTGACTTTC. Residues: CASSPTGANVLTF.

The genes are TRBV7-7 and TRBJ2-5; D is perhaps TRBD1 (5 bases). CDR1 is SSHAT and CDR2 is FNYEAQ in the germline V gene (reference sequence). CDR3 length: 13 residues. The V and J ends lost 5 bases and 5 bases respectively, with 12 bases between them. As DNA, the CDR3 is TGTGCCAGCAGCCCAGGGCACACCGAGACCCAGTACTTC. It codes for CASSPGHTETQYF.

V and J are TRBV7-9 and TRBJ2-2, with 7 bases aligning to TRBD2. The length of the CDR3 is 14 residues. Germline trimming cut 4 bases from V and 3 bases from J; bases unmatched to any gene: 2. Per germline, CDR1 SEHNR and CDR2 FQNEAQ (reference sequence). CDR3 loop: CASSSLADTGELFF. The CDR3, as DNA: TGTGCCAGCAGCTCTCTAGCGGACACCGGGGAGCTGTTTTTT.

The rearrangement uses TRBV23-1 and TRBJ2-1; 11 bases align to TRBD2. TRBV23-1 is marked as an open reading frame, function uncertain. V lost 0 bases, J lost 4 bases, and 14 bases stayed unmatched. This CDR3 has 20 amino acids. The CDR3 loop reads CASSQSTPDPGLAEYNEQFF. CDR3 sequence (DNA): TGCGCCAGCAGTCAATCAACCCCCGATCCGGGACTAGCGGAGTACAATGAGCAGTTCTTC.

This rearrangement joins TRBV30 to TRBJ2-3, with D perhaps matching TRBD2 (5 bases). The CDR3 has 13 residues. Germline V CDR1 and CDR2: GTSNPN, SVGIG (reference sequence). Trimming took off 4 bases at V and 5 bases at J, with 13 bases between the two ends. The CDR3 loop is CAWIPGSEDTQYF. CDR3 DNA: TGTGCCTGGATACCTGGGAGCGAAGATACGCAGTATTTT.

This rearrangement joins TRBV6-2 or TRBV6-3 to TRBJ2-7; D remains ambiguous. V lost 4 bases and J lost 3, with 19 bases in between. The germline V gene has CDR1 MNHEY and CDR2 SVGEGT. This CDR3 is 16 amino acids long. The CDR3 DNA is TGTGCCAGCAGTTCAGGTAACCCCTACGACCACTACGAGCAGTACTTC. Translated: CASSSGNPYDHYEQYF.

V is TRBV20-1 and J is TRBJ2-2; 7 bases match TRBD2. The CDR3 loop spans 14 amino acids. Trimming cost V 5 bases and J 7 bases; bases outside gene matches: 10. Germline V gene lookup returns CDR1 DFQATT and CDR2 SNEGSKA (reference sequence). The CDR3 loop is CSALWRERVGELFF. In DNA form, the CDR3 reads TGCAGTGCTCTGTGGCGGGAGCGTGTCGGGGAGCTGTTTTTT.